These 23 T cell receptor beta chains came from one sample sequenced in a study of cytomegalovirus exposure and HLA in healthy donors (dated by TCRdb to between 2016 and 2019). The protocol used for the library was the immunoSEQ multiplex PCR assay. For the multiplex PCR, a mixture combining 60 forward primers for TCR Vbeta segments and 13 reverse primers for TCR Jbeta segments was used. TCRdb obtained this table from immuneACCESS and retained in-frame rearrangements with V and J assigned. These tables miss some clones; where compared with another copy, unresolved V genes account for less than half of the shortfall, and the remainder is unexplained. For this sample there are 150,000 to 200,000 clones; roughly 72% appear just once. Approximately 1% of the sample comes from the top ten. Input material: PBMCs. The origin of the receptors is a woman in her 40s in good health and CMV-seronegative.

Details on this clone: One end of the junction is discordant with germline, which a read error may explain. CDR3 sequence: CASSWDRQETQYF. In DNA form, the CDR3 reads TGTGCTAGCAGCTGGGACAGGCAAGAGACCCAGTACTTC. The J gene is TRBJ2-5, the V gene TRBV7-7; 8 bases are a match to TRBD1. Germline V lookup: CDR1 SSHAT, CDR2 FNYEAQ (reference sequence). This CDR3 has 13 amino acids.

The chain links TRBV30 to TRBJ2-4; TRBD1 matches 7 bases. J was trimmed by 0 bases and V by 2 bases; bases with no gene match: 4. The CDR3 contains 15 residues. Germline lookup yields CDR1 GTSNPN and CDR2 SVGIG (reference sequence). The CDR3 DNA reads TGTGCCTGGAGTCGGGCAGGGGGAGCCAAAAACATTCAGTACTTC. Translation: CAWSRAGGAKNIQYF.

The V and J genes are TRBV2 and TRBJ2-1; 10 bases align to TRBD2. V lost 1 base to trimming and J lost 9 bases; unmatched junction nucleotides: 6. The germline CDR1 and CDR2 sequences are SNHLY and FYNNEI. The CDR3 contains 15 residues. The CDR3 region is CASSEVVAGGGEQFF. The CDR3 DNA is TGTGCCAGCAGTGAAGTGGTAGCGGGAGGAGGTGAGCAGTTCTTC.

The chain employs TRBV10-3 and TRBJ1-3; D is undetermined. From germline, CDR1 is ENHRY and CDR2 SYGVKD. The ends were cut back, 6 bases at V and 1 base at J, with 13 bases in the middle. The CDR3 sequence is 15 residues long. DNA for the CDR3: TGTGCCATCAGCCCGGGTTTCGCTTCTGGAAACACCATATATTTT. Amino acids: CAISPGFASGNTIYF.

The chain carries TRBV5-8 and TRBJ1-5; 11 bases match TRBD1. Germline assignment: CDR1 SGHTS and CDR2 YDEGEE. V was pared by 2 bases and J by 4 bases, with 5 bases of the junction left unmatched. The CDR3 is 16 amino acids. The chain's CDR3 is CASSLWGQGENQPQHF. CDR3 coding DNA: TGTGCCAGCAGCTTATGGGGACAGGGGGAAAATCAGCCCCAGCATTTT.

The chain couples TRBV29-1 to TRBJ1-2; the D gene is possibly TRBD1 (6 bases). In germline, CDR1 is SQVTM, CDR2 ANQGSEA. The CDR3 runs to 13 residues. V was trimmed by 5 bases and J by 4 bases, leaving 14 bases between them. CDR3 region: CSVSFGQTYGYTF. CDR3 bases: TGCAGCGTTTCGTTCGGACAGACCTATGGCTACACCTTC.

The chain has TRBV11-3 and TRBJ2-2, with 8 positions matching TRBD1. This CDR3 has 18 residues. V lost 5 bases to trimming and J lost 4 bases; unmatched junction nucleotides: 15. Germline V gene sequence: CDR1 SGHNT, CDR2 YENEEA. CDR3 nucleotides: TGTGCCAGCAGCGCTGGGGAAGGGGGACAGGCCTTCACCGGGGAGCTGTTTTTT. Its protein is CASSAGEGGQAFTGELFF.

CDR3 DNA: TGTGCCTTCAAACTAGCGGGAGACTACAATGAGCAGTTCTTC. Amino acids: CAFKLAGDYNEQFF. The V and J genes are TRBV30 and TRBJ2-1, with TRBD2 matching over 11 bases. The CDR3 consists of 14 residues. Germline V gives CDR1 GTSNPN, CDR2 SVGIG (reference sequence). V was pared by 7 bases and J by 3 bases, with 5 bases of the junction left unmatched.

The genes are TRBV6-6 and TRBJ1-2, with unresolved D. With 3 bases removed from V and 8 bases from J, the gap between germline ends came to 7 bases. This CDR3 is built from 11 residues. The germline V gene encodes CDR1 MNHNY and CDR2 SVGAGI (reference sequence). The CDR3 sequence: CASSYFGGYTF. In nucleotides, the CDR3 is TGTGCCAGCAGTTATTTTGGCGGCTACACCTTC.

This clone was detected only a few times. V is TRBV7-2 and J is TRBJ2-2, with D maybe TRBD2 (6 bases). The CDR3 has 16 residues. Germline CDR1 SGHTA, CDR2 FQGNSA. Between the trimmed V and J ends, which lost 3 bases and 5 bases, there was a span of 16 bases. The CDR3 is CASSFGTPIFTGELFF. The CDR3 DNA is TGTGCCAGCAGCTTTGGGACTCCCATCTTTACCGGGGAGCTGTTTTTT.

This clone was observed once. For the CDR3, the DNA is TGTGCCTGGGCAGGGGTAAACGAAAAACTGTTTTTT. Residues: CAWAGVNEKLFF. The V call is TRBV30, the J call TRBJ1-4, with a tentative D call TRBD1 (6 bases). Germline V gene sequence: CDR1 GTSNPN, CDR2 SVGIG (reference sequence). The V end was cut by 5 bases, the J end by 8 bases, with 12 bases between. This CDR3 comprises 12 residues.

This CDR3 reads CASSVALAGGVGTQYF. CDR3 bases: TGTGCCAGCAGCGTAGCTCTAGCGGGAGGAGTTGGTACGCAGTATTTT. This sequence joins TRBV9 and TRBJ2-3; TRBD2 matches 11 bases. Germline trimming cut 0 bases from V and 8 bases from J; bases unmatched to any gene: 8. Germline-derived CDR1 and CDR2 are SGDLS and YYNGEE. The CDR3 has 16 residues. The full variable domain, completed using reference TRBV9 and TRBJ2-3, is DSGVTQTPKHLITATGQRVTLRCSPRSGDLSVYWYQQSLDQGLQFLIQYYNGEERAKGNILERFSAQQFPDLHSELNLSSLELGDSALYFCASSVALAGGVGTQYFGPGTRLTVL.

V and J are TRBV28 and TRBJ1-2, with 8 nucleotides matching TRBD1. The CDR3 covers 17 residues. In germline, CDR1 is MDHEN, CDR2 SYDVKM. J lost 6 bases, V lost 6 bases, and 18 bases had no gene match. The CDR3 loop is CASRVPGGTGKGDGYTF. CDR3 nucleotide sequence: TGTGCCAGCAGGGTCCCCGGGGGGACAGGCAAGGGGGATGGCTACACCTTC.

Concerning this clone itself: The junction departs from germline at one end; a sequencing error may be responsible. The V and J genes are TRBV19 and TRBJ1-5; 8 bases map to TRBD1. The CDR3 contains 15 residues. CDR1 is LNHDA and CDR2 is SQIVND in the germline V gene (reference sequence). CDR3 nucleotides: TGTGCCAGTAATATAGGACAGGGAGGCAATCAGCCCCAGCATTTT. Translating gives CASNIGQGGNQPQHF.

The chain has TRBV11-2 and TRBJ2-5; 8 bases fit TRBD1. The CDR3 consists of 15 residues. Germline values: CDR1 SGHAT, CDR2 FQNNGV. Germline trimming cut 5 bases from V and 4 bases from J; bases unmatched to any gene: 9. The CDR3 sequence is CASSRAGQGGETQYF. The CDR3 DNA sequence: TGTGCCAGCAGCAGAGCCGGACAGGGAGGAGAGACCCAGTACTTC.

The chain carries TRBV7-8 and TRBJ2-7; 7 nucleotides align to TRBD1. The junction had 10 bases not matched to a gene; V was cut back by 3 bases and J by 2 bases. The CDR3 runs 16 residues. CDR1 SGHVS and CDR2 FQNEAQ come from the germline V gene. Written as DNA, the CDR3 is TGTGCCAGCAGCTTGGACACCGGGACAGATCCCTACGAGCAGTACTTC. Translating gives CASSLDTGTDPYEQYF.

The rearrangement joins TRBV5-8 to TRBJ2-3; D gene ambiguous. Germline CDR1 and CDR2: SGHTS and YDEGEE. This CDR3 region has 17 residues. The V gene lost 3 bases and the J gene lost 2 bases, with 19 bases spanning the gap. CDR3: CASSSTTVLLFTDTQYF. CDR3 sequence (DNA): TGTGCCAGCAGCTCAACCACTGTGCTCCTATTCACAGATACGCAGTATTTT.

The genes are TRBV9 and TRBJ1-2; 8 nucleotides align to TRBD1. The CDR3 has 14 residues. CDR1 and CDR2 from the germline V gene are SGDLS and YYNGEE. V dropped 3 bases and J dropped 2; count of bases not matched to a gene: 3. The CDR3 sequence is CASSARGQNYGYTF. CDR3 nucleotide sequence: TGTGCCAGCAGCGCCAGGGGGCAAAACTATGGCTACACCTTC.

The CDR3 here is CATSRDGLAGAETQYF. The CDR3 DNA is TGTGCCACCAGCAGAGATGGGTTAGCGGGAGCAGAGACCCAGTACTTC. This chain connects TRBV15 to TRBJ2-5, with 9 nucleotides matching TRBD2. CDR1 is LNHNV and CDR2 is YYDKDF in the germline V gene (reference sequence). CDR3 size: 16 residues. V shed 0 bases, J shed 4 bases, and the junction held 6 bases outside the gene matches.

This clone occurred a few times. The rearrangement uses TRBV11-2 and TRBJ2-7, with D hard to call. Germline V gene lookup returns CDR1 SGHAT and CDR2 FQNNGV. V was pared by 3 bases and J by 9 bases, with 9 bases between. The CDR3 is 11 residues long. In DNA form, the CDR3 reads TGTGCCAGCAGCTTCGGGTACTCGCAGTACTTC. It is translated as CASSFGYSQYF. Full variable domain (remainder filled in from reference TRBV11-2 and TRBJ2-7): EAGVAQSPRYKIIEKRQSVAFWCNPISGHATLYWYQQILGQGPKLLIQFQNNGVVDDSQLPKDRFSAERLKGVDSTLKIQPAKLEDSAVYLCASSFGYSQYFGPGTRLTVT.

The chain combines TRBV27 with TRBJ1-5; 9 bases map to TRBD1. CDR1 and CDR2 from the germline V gene are MNHEY and SMNVEV (reference sequence). Trimming removed 5 bases from V and 7 bases from J; junction bases left unmatched: 9. This CDR3 has 15 amino acids. CDR3 in DNA: TGTGCCAGCAGTCTGTTTGGGACAGGGAGACAGCCCCAGCATTTT. It is translated as CASSLFGTGRQPQHF.

On this clone itself: Other DNA sequences in this sample translate to the same CDR3. J is TRBJ1-5 and V is TRBV19; D not certain. V lost 3 bases and J lost 4, with 7 bases in between. This CDR3 contains 13 residues. In germline, CDR1 is LNHDA, CDR2 SQIVND (reference sequence). The CDR3 DNA follows: TGTGCCAGTAGTATCCCCGGTAATCAGCCCCAGCATTTT. Its translation: CASSIPGNQPQHF.

The chain couples TRBV2 to TRBJ2-7; the D is unclear. V was shortened by 3 bases and J by 2 bases, with 8 bases between the two germline ends. This CDR3 region has 13 residues. The V gene's germline CDR1 is SNHLY and CDR2 FYNNEI. The CDR3 DNA sequence: TGTGCCAGCAGTGATCCAGCGCCCTACGAGCAGTACTTC. It specifies CASSDPAPYEQYF.